These T cell receptor beta chains were read from a single sample in a study of a mutant IDH1 vaccine in newly diagnosed glioma. Their target antigens are unknown. Some clones are missing from TCRdb's copy, which holds only in-frame ones; the method was immunoSEQ multiplex PCR. The table has tens of thousands of clones, roughly 80% seen once. The sample was PBMCs, taken from a glioma patient whose treatment included an IDH1 peptide vaccine. All receptors come from a man aged 50 to 59 with glioma. The CDR3 runs from the conserved cysteine through the conserved F or W. A D gene is named only where the DNA matches it firmly. The size entry is marked missing in some rows and otherwise reads once, few, many or a size class.

DNA,CDR3,J,D,size,V
TGTGCCAGCAGCTTCCCTGAACGGACTCTTAATGAAAAACTGTTTTTT,CASSFPERTLNEKLFF,TRBJ1-4,.,.,TRBV7-9
TGCAGCGTTGAATACGGCACAGCGGGGCCAAACACTGAAGCTTTCTTT,CSVEYGTAGPNTEAFF,TRBJ1-1,.,once,TRBV29-1
TGCGCCAGCAGTCCGGGACAGGGGGCCCCTTGGGGCTACACCTTC,CASSPGQGAPWGYTF,TRBJ1-2,TRBD1,.,TRBV4-1
TGTGCCAGCAGAGGGACGAGCTACAATGAGCAGTTCTTC,CASRGTSYNEQFF,TRBJ2-1,.,once,TRBV6-5
TGCAGCTACGCCGGGACAGGGGGTCAAGAGACCCAGTACTTC,CSYAGTGGQETQYF,TRBJ2-5,TRBD1,.,TRBV29-1
TGCAGCGGTGTAGGGGGGGCAGGGGAGCAGTACTTC,CSGVGGAGEQYF,TRBJ2-7,.,.,TRBV29-1
TGTGCCAGCAGCTTACAGCCCTTGGGTTCACCCCTCCACTTT,CASSLQPLGSPLHF,TRBJ1-6,.,.,TRBV11-2
TGTGCCAGCAGTGAGCCGGGGGATCAGCCCCAGCATTTT,CASSEPGDQPQHF,TRBJ1-5,.,.,TRBV6-1
TGCGCCAGCAGCTTACTGGGACTAGCGGACCTTCAAGAGACCCAGTACTTC,CASSLLGLADLQETQYF,TRBJ2-5,TRBD2,.,TRBV5-1
TGTGCCAGCAGCTTTACCCCGACTGGCGGGGGGGTCAATGAGCAGTTCTTC,CASSFTPTGGGVNEQFF,TRBJ2-1,.,.,TRBV12-1
TGTGCCAGCCACAAAGGGGACATGGCCTACGAGCAGTACTTC,CASHKGDMAYEQYF,TRBJ2-7,.,.,TRBV6-6
TGCGCCAGCAGCTTGGACAGGGTTCACGAGCAGTACTTC,CASSLDRVHEQYF,TRBJ2-7,.,.,TRBV5-1
TGTGCCAGCACCCTGACCGGACTCTCCTACGAGCAGTACTTC,CASTLTGLSYEQYF,TRBJ2-7,.,.,TRBV28
TGTGCCAGCAGTGAAGAGCCGGGGGCCTACGAGCAGTACTTC,CASSEEPGAYEQYF,TRBJ2-7,.,.,TRBV2
TGTGCCAGCAGCTTGGACGGAAACGTCGGAAACACCATATATTTT,CASSLDGNVGNTIYF,TRBJ1-3,.,.,TRBV5-4
TGTGCCAGCAGTGCGGCCCAGAACACTGAAGCTTTCTTT,CASSAAQNTEAFF,TRBJ1-1,.,.,TRBV2
TGTGCCAGCAGTCAGGACAGGGGGTTTGGTCAGCCCCAGCATTTT,CASSQDRGFGQPQHF,TRBJ1-5,TRBD1,.,TRBV7-2
TGTGCCAGTAGTATAAGCAGCCAAGAGACCCAGTACTTC,CASSISSQETQYF,TRBJ2-5,.,.,TRBV19
TGTGCCAGTACCTCTCAGCAGGGTAGCGGGGGGCCCATGGCCCAGTACTTC,CASTSQQGSGGPMAQYF,TRBJ2-5,TRBD2,.,TRBV19
TGTGCCAGTAAGGGTCTGGACAGCCACTACAATGAGCAGTTCTTC,CASKGLDSHYNEQFF,TRBJ2-1,.,.,TRBV19
TGTGCCAGCAGTCTAGCGGCGAACTCCTACGAGCAGTACTTC,CASSLAANSYEQYF,TRBJ2-7,TRBD2,.,TRBV6-5
TGTGCCTGGAGTGTTAGAGGGGACTATGGCTACACCTTC,CAWSVRGDYGYTF,TRBJ1-2,.,.,TRBV30
TGTGCCAGCAGCCCCCAGGGGACCGGCGGGGAGCTGTTTTTT,CASSPQGTGGELFF,TRBJ2-2,.,.,TRBV9
TGCGCCAGCAGCTTTGGAGGGACCACTGAAGCTTTCTTT,CASSFGGTTEAFF,TRBJ1-1,.,few,TRBV5-1
TGTGCCAGTACCTCACCAGGGGAGAATGAAAAACTGTTTTTT,CASTSPGENEKLFF,TRBJ1-4,.,once,TRBV19
TGCGCCAGCAGCCTCACACGCGGGGAATATGAAAAACTGTTTTTT,CASSLTRGEYEKLFF,TRBJ1-4,.,few,TRBV5-1
TGCGCCAGCAGCGTCTCGGGCTCTGGGGCCAACGTCCTGACTTTC,CASSVSGSGANVLTF,TRBJ2-6,.,once,TRBV5-1
TGTGCCAGCAGCCAAGTGGCCGGGACCAGCGGGGGCCTATGGGGCGAGCAGTTCTTC,CASSQVAGTSGGLWGEQFF,TRBJ2-1,TRBD2,.,TRBV4-2
TGTGCCAGCAGCTTAGGGCAGGGTGGCCTCTATGGCTACACCTTC,CASSLGQGGLYGYTF,TRBJ1-2,.,.,TRBV7-8
TGTGCCAGCAGCGGAGCCGGGACTAGCGGGGGGGCACGAGAGACCCAGTACTTC,CASSGAGTSGGARETQYF,TRBJ2-5,TRBD2,.,TRBV9
TGTGCCAGCTCACCACAGGGAACAGATACGCAGTATTTT,CASSPQGTDTQYF,TRBJ2-3,.,.,TRBV18
TGTGCCAGCAGTTCACGGGGCTCCTATAATTCACCCCTCCACTTT,CASSSRGSYNSPLHF,TRBJ1-6,.,.,TRBV25-1
TGTGCCAGCAGTATACATCCTACGTCCGGGACAGGGATCTACGAGCAGTACTTC,CASSIHPTSGTGIYEQYF,TRBJ2-7,TRBD1,.,TRBV9
TGTGCCAGCAGCGCGAGGGGGAAGGGAGGTACAGATACGCAGTATTTT,CASSARGKGGTDTQYF,TRBJ2-3,.,once,TRBV9
TGTGCCAGCGACCTAGCCAGGGCTGGTCTTGGCTACACCTTC,CASDLARAGLGYTF,TRBJ1-2,.,.,TRBV27
TGTGCCAGCAGCTTAGGGGCCGTGGGATTAGAAGCTTTCTTT,CASSLGAVGLEAFF,TRBJ1-1,.,.,TRBV7-2
TGTGCCAGCAGTCTGGACAGAGTAGAGACCCAGTACTTC,CASSLDRVETQYF,TRBJ2-5,.,.,TRBV7-8